A selection of T cell receptor beta chains follows, all from one sample in a study of blood T cell repertoires in COVID-19. The assay was immunoSEQ multiplex PCR, and TCRdb's table has in-frame clones only and misses some. Found here are under 70,000 clones, 91% of them singletons; the top ten hold approximately 6.6%. Sequencing was performed on peripheral blood. These receptors all come from a woman aged 55 to 70 with active or convalescent COVID-19. CDR3s include the opening cysteine and the closing phenylalanine or tryptophan. The order of the fields is V gene, clone size, J gene, D gene, CDR3 protein, CDR3 DNA. D genes are given only for firm matches. Some rows mark clone size as missing; the rest say once, few, many or name a class of expanded clone.

V gene: TRBV25-1; clone size: NA; J gene: TRBJ2-5; D gene: NA; CDR3 protein: CASSEYRQGIGIQETQYF; CDR3 DNA: TGTGCCAGCAGTGAATACCGGCAGGGGATTGGTATACAAGAGACCCAGTACTTC
V gene: TRBV30; clone size: NA; J gene: TRBJ2-7; D gene: TRBD2; CDR3 protein: CAWSVRSGRAREQYF; CDR3 DNA: TGTGCCTGGAGTGTAAGGAGCGGGAGAGCTAGAGAGCAGTACTTC
V gene: TRBV3-1/TRBV3-2; clone size: NA; J gene: TRBJ1-4; D gene: NA; CDR3 protein: CASSQVRQQNEKLFF; CDR3 DNA: TGTGCCAGCAGCCAAGTCAGGCAGCAAAATGAAAAACTGTTTTTT
V gene: TRBV11-2; clone size: NA; J gene: TRBJ2-7; D gene: TRBD2; CDR3 protein: CASSFAGTSGWEYF; CDR3 DNA: TGTGCCAGCAGCTTTGCTGGGACTAGTGGTTGGGAGTACTTC
V gene: TRBV3-1/TRBV3-2; clone size: NA; J gene: TRBJ1-1; D gene: TRBD1; CDR3 protein: CASSHRQGSTEAFF; CDR3 DNA: TGTGCCAGCAGCCATAGACAGGGGAGCACTGAAGCTTTCTTT
V gene: TRBV20-1; clone size: NA; J gene: TRBJ1-2; D gene: NA; CDR3 protein: CSASNPGQANYGYTF; CDR3 DNA: TGCAGTGCTAGTAACCCAGGGCAAGCTAACTATGGCTACACCTTC
V gene: TRBV24-1; clone size: NA; J gene: TRBJ1-5; D gene: NA; CDR3 protein: CATSDSDQPQHF; CDR3 DNA: TGTGCCACCAGTGACAGTGATCAGCCCCAGCATTTT
V gene: TRBV13; clone size: NA; J gene: TRBJ2-5; D gene: TRBD1; CDR3 protein: CASSLRQGGETQYF; CDR3 DNA: TGTGCCAGCAGCTTACGACAGGGGGGAGAGACCCAGTACTTC
V gene: TRBV6-2/TRBV6-3; clone size: NA; J gene: TRBJ2-7; D gene: NA; CDR3 protein: CASSYGQGRLTYEQYF; CDR3 DNA: TGTGCCAGCAGTTACGGGCAGGGGCGACTCACCTACGAGCAGTACTTC
V gene: TRBV5-4; clone size: once; J gene: TRBJ1-1; D gene: TRBD1; CDR3 protein: CASSSVTGANTEAFF; CDR3 DNA: TGTGCCAGCAGCTCGGTGACAGGGGCGAACACTGAAGCTTTCTTT
V gene: TRBV2; clone size: NA; J gene: TRBJ2-7; D gene: TRBD1; CDR3 protein: CASDRQGTYEQYF; CDR3 DNA: TGTGCCAGCGATCGACAGGGGACCTACGAGCAGTACTTC
V gene: TRBV19; clone size: NA; J gene: TRBJ1-2; D gene: TRBD1; CDR3 protein: CASSIGTGELYGYTF; CDR3 DNA: TGTGCCAGTAGTATAGGGACAGGGGAGCTCTATGGCTACACCTTC
V gene: TRBV5-1; clone size: NA; J gene: TRBJ1-6; D gene: NA; CDR3 protein: CASSFFDRDNSPLHF; CDR3 DNA: TGCGCCAGCAGCTTCTTCGACAGAGATAATTCACCCCTCCACTTT
V gene: TRBV24-1; clone size: NA; J gene: TRBJ2-3; D gene: NA; CDR3 protein: CATSDAVWATDTQYF; CDR3 DNA: TGTGCCACCAGTGATGCCGTATGGGCTACAGATACGCAGTATTTT
V gene: TRBV6-5; clone size: NA; J gene: TRBJ1-2; D gene: TRBD1; CDR3 protein: CASSPDRVNYGYTF; CDR3 DNA: TGTGCCAGCAGTCCGGACAGGGTTAACTATGGCTACACCTTC
V gene: TRBV2; clone size: NA; J gene: TRBJ1-1; D gene: TRBD1; CDR3 protein: CATDRVAEAFF; CDR3 DNA: TGTGCCACGGACAGGGTAGCTGAAGCTTTCTTT
V gene: TRBV19; clone size: NA; J gene: TRBJ1-2; D gene: NA; CDR3 protein: CLWPHYGYTF; CDR3 DNA: TGTCTGTGGCCGCACTATGGCTACACCTTC
V gene: TRBV10-3; clone size: NA; J gene: TRBJ1-1; D gene: TRBD1; CDR3 protein: CAISPGQGNTEAFF; CDR3 DNA: TGTGCCATCAGTCCGGGACAGGGAAACACTGAAGCTTTCTTT
V gene: TRBV28; clone size: NA; J gene: TRBJ2-7; D gene: NA; CDR3 protein: CASSPAVTYEQYF; CDR3 DNA: TGTGCCAGCAGTCCGGCGGTTACCTACGAGCAGTACTTC
V gene: TRBV18; clone size: NA; J gene: TRBJ2-5; D gene: NA; CDR3 protein: CASSPGGAGETQYF; CDR3 DNA: TGTGCCAGCTCACCAGGAGGCGCCGGAGAGACCCAGTACTTC
V gene: TRBV29-1; clone size: NA; J gene: TRBJ1-3; D gene: TRBD1; CDR3 protein: CSAATGGFSSGNTIYF; CDR3 DNA: TGCAGCGCCGCGACAGGGGGCTTCTCCTCTGGAAACACCATATATTTT
V gene: TRBV28; clone size: NA; J gene: TRBJ1-5; D gene: NA; CDR3 protein: CASTEDNDSNQPQHF; CDR3 DNA: TGTGCCAGCACAGAGGACAACGATAGCAATCAGCCCCAGCATTTT
V gene: TRBV7-2; clone size: NA; J gene: TRBJ2-3; D gene: NA; CDR3 protein: CASSLGRTDTQYF; CDR3 DNA: TGTGCCAGCAGCTTAGGGCGCACAGATACGCAGTATTTT
V gene: TRBV2; clone size: NA; J gene: TRBJ1-5; D gene: TRBD1; CDR3 protein: CASRRTGTEQPQHF; CDR3 DNA: TGTGCCAGCAGGAGGACAGGGACGGAACAGCCCCAGCATTTT
V gene: TRBV24-1; clone size: NA; J gene: TRBJ2-1; D gene: TRBD1; CDR3 protein: CATSDPFGGRTGGNEQFF; CDR3 DNA: TGTGCCACCAGTGATCCTTTTGGAGGACGGACAGGGGGTAATGAGCAGTTCTTC
V gene: TRBV5-4; clone size: few; J gene: TRBJ1-5; D gene: NA; CDR3 protein: CASSLGGGNQPQHF; CDR3 DNA: TGTGCCAGCAGCTTGGGGGGCGGCAATCAGCCCCAGCATTTT
V gene: TRBV3-1/TRBV3-2; clone size: NA; J gene: TRBJ1-1; D gene: NA; CDR3 protein: CASSQTGLALNTEAFF; CDR3 DNA: TGTGCCAGCAGCCAAACAGGTCTGGCTTTGAACACTGAAGCTTTCTTT
V gene: TRBV18; clone size: NA; J gene: TRBJ2-1; D gene: TRBD1; CDR3 protein: CASSHRGERYNEQFF; CDR3 DNA: TGTGCCAGCTCCCACAGGGGTGAACGATACAATGAGCAGTTCTTC
V gene: TRBV28; clone size: NA; J gene: TRBJ2-3; D gene: TRBD1; CDR3 protein: CASSSPGTGSDTQYF; CDR3 DNA: TGTGCCAGCAGTTCCCCCGGGACAGGGTCGGATACGCAGTATTTT
V gene: TRBV5-6; clone size: NA; J gene: TRBJ1-3; D gene: NA; CDR3 protein: CASSLVRLSSGNTIYF; CDR3 DNA: TGTGCCAGCAGCTTGGTCAGGTTAAGCTCTGGAAACACCATATATTTT
V gene: TRBV9; clone size: NA; J gene: TRBJ1-1; D gene: NA; CDR3 protein: CASSVLRDTEAFF; CDR3 DNA: TGTGCCAGCAGCGTACTGCGGGACACTGAAGCTTTCTTT
V gene: TRBV28; clone size: NA; J gene: TRBJ2-7; D gene: NA; CDR3 protein: CASSLFGQYYEQYF; CDR3 DNA: TGTGCCAGCAGTTTATTTGGACAGTACTACGAGCAGTACTTC
V gene: TRBV28; clone size: NA; J gene: TRBJ1-1; D gene: NA; CDR3 protein: CASSLGVGAGTEAFF; CDR3 DNA: TGTGCCAGCAGTTTGGGGGTGGGGGCGGGCACTGAAGCTTTCTTT
V gene: TRBV2; clone size: NA; J gene: TRBJ1-2; D gene: NA; CDR3 protein: CASSESGEGYTF; CDR3 DNA: TGTGCCAGCAGTGAGTCGGGGGAAGGCTACACCTTC
V gene: TRBV5-1; clone size: NA; J gene: TRBJ2-3; D gene: TRBD2; CDR3 protein: CASSSGLAGDDTQYF; CDR3 DNA: TGCGCCAGCAGCTCGGGACTAGCGGGAGATGATACGCAGTATTTT
V gene: TRBV29-1; clone size: NA; J gene: TRBJ1-1; D gene: NA; CDR3 protein: CSVVGHREGDTEAFF; CDR3 DNA: TGCAGCGTTGTGGGACATAGGGAGGGGGACACTGAAGCTTTCTTT
V gene: TRBV6-5; clone size: NA; J gene: TRBJ1-2; D gene: TRBD1; CDR3 protein: CASRGDGTANYGYTF; CDR3 DNA: TGTGCCAGCAGGGGGGACGGGACAGCTAACTATGGCTACACCTTC